This TCR beta chain was sequenced in a study of cytomegalovirus exposure and HLA in healthy donors. Study-level findings and limits: The productive fraction for most TCR beta V segments was about 87% or about 30% in an earlier analysis.

This PCR relied on a set of 60 Vbeta primers and 13 Jbeta primers. Per the study methods: In a later analysis, the count reached 80 million or so unique TCR beta chains, with approximately 11 million shared. The protocol was immunoSEQ multiplex PCR, while the TCRdb copy is restricted to in-frame clones and leaves out a portion. Clone size and V and J calls were adopted from that table, with D and trimming inferred from the DNA. The sample holds more than 150,000 clones, about 80% seen once. This clone was recorded a few times. Its antigen is currently unknown. V shed 6 bases, J shed 4 bases, and the junction held 14 bases outside the gene matches. Germline CDR1 is SNHLY and CDR2 is FYNNEI. The CDR3 extends over 18 amino acids.

Sequencing used PBMCs. The sequence was obtained from a woman aged 18-29 years in good health and CMV-seropositive. The rearrangement uses TRBV2 and TRBJ2-3; 12 bases line up with TRBD2. The CDR3 here is CASRHESRTSGDSDTQYF. In DNA, the CDR3 is TGTGCCAGCAGGCACGAGTCCCGGACTAGCGGGGATTCAGATACGCAGTATTTT. Full variable domain (remainder filled in from reference TRBV2 and TRBJ2-3): EPEVTQTPSHQVTQMGQEVILRCVPISNHLYFYWYRQILGQKVEFLVSFYNNEISEKSEIFDDQFSVERPDGSNFTLKIRSTKLEDSAMYFCASRHESRTSGDSDTQYFGPGTRLTVL.